This TCR beta chain emerged from a study of Ad26.COV2.S vaccination and SARS-CoV-2 variants. The method was immunoSEQ multiplex PCR; TCRdb's version includes in-frame clones alone and lacks a portion of them. There are 350,000 to 600,000 clones in the sample; 80% to 90% occur only once, and about 1.7% lies in the top ten. Indicated treatment: around 19 received Ad26.COV2.S at low or high dose, single or two shots; five or six received placebo; per-sample allocation not given. Samples came from day 63 after the first vaccine or placebo injection. The CDR3 is 15 amino acids. CDR1 and CDR2 from the germline V gene are LNHDA and SQIVND (reference sequence). After removal of 6 bases from V and 5 bases from J, the junction contained 6 bases not matched to a gene.

Sequencing used peripheral blood, obtained in a trial of Ad26.COV2.S vaccine versus placebo. The source of this sequence is a person aged 18-60 years who received the Ad26.COV2.S COVID-19 vaccine or a placebo. The chain couples TRBV19 to TRBJ2-2; 10 bases are a match to TRBD1. CDR3 region: CASREGDRGTGELFF. CDR3 nucleotide sequence: TGTGCCAGTAGAGAGGGGGACAGGGGTACCGGGGAGCTGTTTTTT.